This T cell receptor beta chain derives from a study of molecular identifiers for immune sequencing clone quantification. Study-level findings and limits: Effector cells had over 98% of their molecules in clones above 20 RNA copies, while naive cells had under 1%.

This clonotype was seen repeatedly, ten times or more. Its specificity is unknown. A single record per CDR3 protein comes from TCRdb applying MiXCR to the PCR reads. The table lists roughly 50,000 distinct CDR3 sequences, roughly a quarter of them singletons, with under 2% in the top ten. This CDR3 region has 17 residues. Trimming at V came to 4 bases and at J to 1 base, leaving 8 bases not matched to a gene. Germline lookup yields CDR1 MNHEY and CDR2 SMNVEV (reference sequence). Sorting defined naive CD8 T cells as CD8+CD4-CCR7+CD45RA+. The sequence came from a human donor in good health. Some libraries in this study had Jurkat cell RNA spiked in. Material for sequencing was naive CD8+ T cells from blood, with Jurkat cell RNA spiked in. The subset denotes: FACS-sorted CD8+CD4-CCR7+CD45RA+ naive T cells. This rearrangement joins TRBV27 to TRBJ2-3; the match to TRBD1 covers 10 bases. The CDR3 is CASSWGTGTGGTDTQYF. The CDR3 region has the DNA TGTGCCAGCAGTTGGGGGACCGGGACAGGGGGCACAGATACGCAGTATTTT.